This is a list of T cell receptor beta chains from one sample in a study of T cell responses to AZD1222 COVID-19 vaccine. Only in-frame clones appear in the TCRdb table, and some are missing; sequencing was by immunoSEQ multiplex PCR. The sample comprises approximately 150,000 clones, about 92% of which are singletons, and about 2.5% rests with the top ten. The material was peripheral blood, obtained on day 0 of AZD1222 vaccination. These receptors all come from an adult in good health. Each CDR3 is given with its conserved first and last residue. D genes are given only for firm matches. Rows may omit the clone size; those that give it use once, few, many or a size class.

j_call	v_call	d_call	cdr3_length	clone_size	cdr3_nt	cdr3_aa
TRBJ1-2	TRBV4-1	TRBD1	14	NA	TGCGCCAGCAGCCTCCGGGACAGGGACTATGGCTACACCTTC	CASSLRDRDYGYTF
TRBJ1-5	TRBV23-1	TRBD1	17	NA	TGCGCCAGCAGTCAACCTCTCGGACAGGGCCCCAATCAGCCCCAGCATTTT	CASSQPLGQGPNQPQHF
TRBJ1-4	TRBV5-1	TRBD1	15	NA	TGCGCCAGCAGCGGACGGACAGGGTCAAATGAAAAACTGTTTTTT	CASSGRTGSNEKLFF
TRBJ1-4	TRBV18	TRBD1	16	once	TGTGCCAGCTCAAGGGACAGGGGAGATTCTAATGAAAAACTGTTTTTT	CASSRDRGDSNEKLFF
TRBJ1-1	TRBV7-9	NA	12	NA	TGTGCCAGCAGCCCCGGGGCCACTGAAGCTTTCTTT	CASSPGATEAFF
TRBJ1-5	TRBV19	TRBD1	13	NA	TGTGCCAGTAGTCGGACAGGACCTCAGCCCCAGCATTTT	CASSRTGPQPQHF
TRBJ2-7	TRBV7-2	NA	16	NA	TGTGCCAGCAGATCCGGGGCGTCGGGTGGGATCGACGAGCAGTACTTC	CASRSGASGGIDEQYF
TRBJ1-2	TRBV7-2	NA	13	NA	TGTGCCAGCAGCTTCGATGCTAGCTATGGCTACACCTTC	CASSFDASYGYTF
TRBJ1-6	TRBV7-2	NA	15	NA	TGTGCCAGCAGCTTAGTAGGGCTAGATAATTCACCCCTCCACTTT	CASSLVGLDNSPLHF
TRBJ2-5	TRBV7-9	NA	14	NA	TGTGCCAGCAGCTTACTCCGGGGGCAAGAGACCCAGTACTTC	CASSLLRGQETQYF
TRBJ2-3	TRBV29-1	TRBD2	16	NA	TGCAGCGTTGAAGATCGTTTAGCGGGGGTGGAGGATACGCAGTATTTT	CSVEDRLAGVEDTQYF